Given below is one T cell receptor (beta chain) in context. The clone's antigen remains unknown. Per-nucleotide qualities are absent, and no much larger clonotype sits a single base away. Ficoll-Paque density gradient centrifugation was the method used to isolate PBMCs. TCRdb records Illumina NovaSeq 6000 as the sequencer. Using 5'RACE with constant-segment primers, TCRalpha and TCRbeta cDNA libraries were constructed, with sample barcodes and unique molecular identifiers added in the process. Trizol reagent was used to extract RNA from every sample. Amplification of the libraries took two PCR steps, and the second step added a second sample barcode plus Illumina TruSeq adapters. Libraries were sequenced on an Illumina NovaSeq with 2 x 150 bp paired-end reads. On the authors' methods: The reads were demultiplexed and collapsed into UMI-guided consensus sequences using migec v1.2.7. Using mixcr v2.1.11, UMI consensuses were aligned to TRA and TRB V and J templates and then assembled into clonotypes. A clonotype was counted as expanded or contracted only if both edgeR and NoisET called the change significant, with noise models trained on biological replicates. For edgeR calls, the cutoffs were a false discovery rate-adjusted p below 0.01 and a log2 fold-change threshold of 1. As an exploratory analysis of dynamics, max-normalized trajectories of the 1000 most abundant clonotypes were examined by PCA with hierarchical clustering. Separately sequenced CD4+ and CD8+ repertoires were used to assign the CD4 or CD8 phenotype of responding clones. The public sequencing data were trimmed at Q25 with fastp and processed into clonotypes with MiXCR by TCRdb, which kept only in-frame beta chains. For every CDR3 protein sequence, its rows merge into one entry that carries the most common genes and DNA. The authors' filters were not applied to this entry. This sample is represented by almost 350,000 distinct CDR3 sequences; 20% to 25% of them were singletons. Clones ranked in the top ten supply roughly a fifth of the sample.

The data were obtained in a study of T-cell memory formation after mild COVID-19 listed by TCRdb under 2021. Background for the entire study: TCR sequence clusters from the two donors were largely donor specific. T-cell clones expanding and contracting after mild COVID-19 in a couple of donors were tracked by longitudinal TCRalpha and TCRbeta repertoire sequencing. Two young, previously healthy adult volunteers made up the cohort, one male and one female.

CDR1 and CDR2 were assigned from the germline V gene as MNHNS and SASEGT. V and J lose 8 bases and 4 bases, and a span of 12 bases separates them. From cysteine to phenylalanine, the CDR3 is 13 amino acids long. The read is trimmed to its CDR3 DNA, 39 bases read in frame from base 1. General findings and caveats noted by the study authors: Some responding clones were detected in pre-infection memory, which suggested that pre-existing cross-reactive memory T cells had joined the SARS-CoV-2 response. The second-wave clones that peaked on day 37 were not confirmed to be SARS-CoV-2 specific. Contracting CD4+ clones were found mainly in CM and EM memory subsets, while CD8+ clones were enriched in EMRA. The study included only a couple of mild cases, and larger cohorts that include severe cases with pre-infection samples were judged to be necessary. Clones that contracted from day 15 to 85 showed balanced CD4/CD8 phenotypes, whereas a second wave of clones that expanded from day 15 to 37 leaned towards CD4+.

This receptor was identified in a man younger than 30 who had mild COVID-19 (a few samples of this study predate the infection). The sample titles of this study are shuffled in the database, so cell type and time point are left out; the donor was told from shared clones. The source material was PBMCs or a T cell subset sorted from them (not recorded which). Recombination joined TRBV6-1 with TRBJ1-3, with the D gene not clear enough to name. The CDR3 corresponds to CASSRFGGNTIYF. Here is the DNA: TGTGCCAGCTCAAGGTTCGGGGGAAACACCATATATTTT.